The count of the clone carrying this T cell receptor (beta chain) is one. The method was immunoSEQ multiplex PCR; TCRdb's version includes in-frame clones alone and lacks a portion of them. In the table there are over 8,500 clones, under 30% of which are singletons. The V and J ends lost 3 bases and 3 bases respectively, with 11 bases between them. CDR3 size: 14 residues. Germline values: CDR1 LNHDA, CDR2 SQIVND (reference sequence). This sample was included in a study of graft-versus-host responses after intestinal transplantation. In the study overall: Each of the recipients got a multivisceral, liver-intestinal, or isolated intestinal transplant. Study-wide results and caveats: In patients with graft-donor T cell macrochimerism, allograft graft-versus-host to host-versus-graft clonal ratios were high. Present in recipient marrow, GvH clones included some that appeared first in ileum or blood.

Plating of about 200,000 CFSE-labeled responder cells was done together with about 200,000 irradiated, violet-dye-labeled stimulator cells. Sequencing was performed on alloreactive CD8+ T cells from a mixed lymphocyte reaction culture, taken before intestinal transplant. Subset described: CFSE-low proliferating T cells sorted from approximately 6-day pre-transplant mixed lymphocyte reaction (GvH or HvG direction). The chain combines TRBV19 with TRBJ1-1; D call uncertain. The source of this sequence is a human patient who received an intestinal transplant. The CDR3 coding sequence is TGTGCCAGTAGTATGGAGGGTGGGTACACTGAAGCTTTCTTT. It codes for CASSMEGGYTEAFF.